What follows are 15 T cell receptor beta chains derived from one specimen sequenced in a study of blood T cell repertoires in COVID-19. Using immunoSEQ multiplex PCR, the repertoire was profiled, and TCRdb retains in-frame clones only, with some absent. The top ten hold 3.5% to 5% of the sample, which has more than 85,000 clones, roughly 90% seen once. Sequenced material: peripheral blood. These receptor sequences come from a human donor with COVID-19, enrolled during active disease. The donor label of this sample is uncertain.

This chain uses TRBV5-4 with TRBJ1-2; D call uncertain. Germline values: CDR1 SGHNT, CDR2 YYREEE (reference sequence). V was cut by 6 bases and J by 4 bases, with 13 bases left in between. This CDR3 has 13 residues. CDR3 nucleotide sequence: TGTGCCAGCAACGCCGACACCACCTATGGCTACACCTTC. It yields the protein CASNADTTYGYTF. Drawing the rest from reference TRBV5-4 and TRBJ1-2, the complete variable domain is ETGVTQSPTHLIKTRGQQVTLRCSSQSGHNTVSWYQQALGQGPQFIFQYYREEENGRGNFPPRFSGLQFPNYSSELNVNALELDDSALYLCASNADTTYGYTFGSGTRLTVV.

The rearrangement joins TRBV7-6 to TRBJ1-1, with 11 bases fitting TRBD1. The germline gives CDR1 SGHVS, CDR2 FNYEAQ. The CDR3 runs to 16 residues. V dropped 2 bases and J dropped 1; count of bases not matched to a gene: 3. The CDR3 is CASSLSGTGGNTEAFF. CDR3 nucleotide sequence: TGTGCCAGCAGCTTATCCGGGACAGGGGGGAACACTGAAGCTTTCTTT.

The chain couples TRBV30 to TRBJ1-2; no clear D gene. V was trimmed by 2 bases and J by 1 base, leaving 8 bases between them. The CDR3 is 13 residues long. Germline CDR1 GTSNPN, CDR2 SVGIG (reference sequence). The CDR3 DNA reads TGTGCCTGGAGTCGGGAGAGTAACTATGGCTACACCTTC. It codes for CAWSRESNYGYTF. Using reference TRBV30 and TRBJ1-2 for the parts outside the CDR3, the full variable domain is SQTIHQWPATLVQPVGSPLSLECTVEGTSNPNLYWYRQAAGRGLQLLFYSVGIGQISSEVPQNLSASRPQDRQFILSSKKLLLSDSGFYLCAWSRESNYGYTFGSGTRLTVV.

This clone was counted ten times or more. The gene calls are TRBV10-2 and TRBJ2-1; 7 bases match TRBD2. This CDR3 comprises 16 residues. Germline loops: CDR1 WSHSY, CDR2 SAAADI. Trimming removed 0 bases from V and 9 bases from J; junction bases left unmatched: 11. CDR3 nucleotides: TGCGCCAGCAGTGAGTCCGCTAGCGGATTTGTGGGTGAGCAGTTCTTC. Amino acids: CASSESASGFVGEQFF.

The CDR3, as DNA: TGTGCCAGCAGTTCCGCTCTAGCGGGGACTGGGGAGACCCAGTACTTC. It encodes CASSSALAGTGETQYF. The J gene is TRBJ2-5, the V gene TRBV6-2 or TRBV6-3; the match to TRBD2 covers 9 bases. Germline V CDR1 and CDR2: MNHEY, SVGEGT. V gave up 4 bases and J gave up 5 bases; unmatched junction bases: 11. The length of the CDR3 is 16 residues.

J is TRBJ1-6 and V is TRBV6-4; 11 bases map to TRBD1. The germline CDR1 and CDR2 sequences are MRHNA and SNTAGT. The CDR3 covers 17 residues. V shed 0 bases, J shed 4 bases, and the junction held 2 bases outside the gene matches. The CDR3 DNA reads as TGTGCCAGCAGTGACTCCGGGACAGGGGGATATAATTCACCCCTCCACTTT. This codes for CASSDSGTGGYNSPLHF.

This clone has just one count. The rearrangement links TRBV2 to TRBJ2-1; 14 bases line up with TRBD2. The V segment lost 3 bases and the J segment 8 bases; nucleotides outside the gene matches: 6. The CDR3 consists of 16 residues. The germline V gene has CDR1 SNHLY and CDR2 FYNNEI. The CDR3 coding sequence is TGTGCCAGCAGTGACCAGACTAGCGGGGGGGCATATGAGCAGTTCTTC. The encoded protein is CASSDQTSGGAYEQFF.

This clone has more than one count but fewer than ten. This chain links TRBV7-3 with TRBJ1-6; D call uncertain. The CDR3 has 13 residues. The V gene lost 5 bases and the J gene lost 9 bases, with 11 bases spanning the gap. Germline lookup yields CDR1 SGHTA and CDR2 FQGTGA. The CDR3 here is CASSLDHGSPLHF. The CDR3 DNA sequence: TGTGCCAGCAGCCTAGACCACGGTTCACCCCTCCACTTT.

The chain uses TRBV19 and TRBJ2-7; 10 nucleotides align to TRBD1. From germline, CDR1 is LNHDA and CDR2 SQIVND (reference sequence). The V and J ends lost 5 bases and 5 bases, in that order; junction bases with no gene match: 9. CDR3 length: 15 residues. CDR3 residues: CASSLKTGGWNEQYF. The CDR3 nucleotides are TGTGCCAGTAGTCTCAAGACAGGGGGCTGGAACGAGCAGTACTTC.

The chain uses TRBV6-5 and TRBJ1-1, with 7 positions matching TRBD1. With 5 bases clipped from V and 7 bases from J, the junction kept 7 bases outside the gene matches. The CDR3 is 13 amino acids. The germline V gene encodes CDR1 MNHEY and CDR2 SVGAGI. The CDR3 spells CASSRGTALEAFF. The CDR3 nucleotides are TGTGCCAGCAGTCGTGGGACAGCCCTTGAAGCTTTCTTT.

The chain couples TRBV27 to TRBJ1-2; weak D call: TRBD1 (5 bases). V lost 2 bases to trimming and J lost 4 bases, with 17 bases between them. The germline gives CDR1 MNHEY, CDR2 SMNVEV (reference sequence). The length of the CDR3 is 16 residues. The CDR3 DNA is TGTGCCAGCAGTTTAAGGCGGGGACCCACGCTCTATGGCTACACCTTC. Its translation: CASSLRRGPTLYGYTF.

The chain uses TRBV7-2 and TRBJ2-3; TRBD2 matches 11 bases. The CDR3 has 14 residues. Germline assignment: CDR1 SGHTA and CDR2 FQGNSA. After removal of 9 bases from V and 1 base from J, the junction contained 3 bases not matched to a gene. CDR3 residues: CARDSGGGTDTQYF. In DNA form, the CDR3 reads TGTGCCAGGGATAGCGGGGGGGGCACAGATACGCAGTATTTT.

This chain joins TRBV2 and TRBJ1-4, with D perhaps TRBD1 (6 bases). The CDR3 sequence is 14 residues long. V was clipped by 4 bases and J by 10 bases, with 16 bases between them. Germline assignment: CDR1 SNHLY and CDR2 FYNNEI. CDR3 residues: CASSGGPRGAKLFF. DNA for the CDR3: TGTGCCAGCAGTGGTGGCCCTCGGGGGGCAAAACTGTTTTTT.

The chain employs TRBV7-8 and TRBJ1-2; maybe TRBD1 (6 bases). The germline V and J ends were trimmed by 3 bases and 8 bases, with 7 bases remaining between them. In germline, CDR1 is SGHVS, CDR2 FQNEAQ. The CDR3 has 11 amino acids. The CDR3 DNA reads TGTGCCAGCAGCTTGGACAGCGGCTACACCTTC. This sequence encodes CASSLDSGYTF.

CDR3 residues: CAISEGTGSDEQYF. CDR3 DNA sequence: TGTGCCATCAGTGAAGGGACAGGGAGCGACGAGCAGTACTTC. The chain uses TRBV10-3 and TRBJ2-7; 9 positions agree with TRBD1. Germline CDR1 reads ENHRY; CDR2 reads SYGVKD. The V and J ends lost 3 bases and 5 bases, in that order; junction bases with no gene match: 5. The CDR3 runs to 14 residues.